The table lists the clone carrying this TCR beta chain with a count of one. This specimen comes from a study of blood T cell repertoires in COVID-19. Study background: Acute and convalescent COVID-19 specimens originated in the United States, Italy and Spain. Nucleic acid was either cDNA or gDNA, and it came from T cells, B-cell-depleted T cells, or PBMCs.

The Seattle site enrolled patients during active infection and followed them longitudinally. V lost 1 base and J lost 0; bases outside the gene matches: 0. CDR3 length: 16 amino acids. Germline assignment: CDR1 SGHDT and CDR2 YYEEEE. Per the authors' pipeline: Researchers report that nucleated cell counts were estimated from reference gene primer amplification. The repertoire was sequenced with immunoSEQ multiplex PCR; TCRdb's copy has only in-frame clones and lacks some. That table gives V, J and clone size, and the DNA gave D and trimming. The repertoire has 250,000 to 300,000 clones, about nine tenths of them found once; the top ten carry around 11%.

The chain combines TRBV5-6 with TRBJ2-1; 11 bases are a match to TRBD2. Specimen: peripheral blood. This clonotype was obtained from a woman in her twenties or thirties with COVID-19, enrolled during active disease. The CDR3 loop reads CASSLTSGSSYNEQFF. CDR3 sequence (DNA): TGTGCCAGCAGCTTGACTAGCGGGAGCTCCTACAATGAGCAGTTCTTC.